This T cell receptor (beta chain) stems from a study of Graves' ophthalmopathy and Graves' hyperthyroidism. Amplification of TCR beta CDR3 regions used RNA transcripts. HTBI primers were employed in first-round RT-PCR, then a second-round multiplex PCR followed. TCRdb redid the calling of the multiplex PCR reads with MiXCR, one entry per CDR3 protein. The repertoire includes about 620,000 distinct CDR3 sequences, 22% of them detected once, and roughly 7.4% sits in the top ten. Per germline, CDR1 SGHTA and CDR2 FQGNSA. V dropped 3 bases and J dropped 1 base, with 27 bases sitting between them. CDR3 length: 20 amino acids. This clonotype was counted ten times or more.

The TCR originated in a woman between 18 and 29 years old with stable Graves' hyperthyroidism. Some clones in this sample may be carry-over from other donors' samples. The chain couples TRBV7-2 to TRBJ2-5; the D gene is possibly TRBD1 (8 bases). The sequenced sample was peripheral blood. CDR3 DNA: TGTGCCAGCAGCTTCGGACAGGGAGCGGGACAGGCGAACCCCCAAGAGACCCAGTACTTC. Its translation is CASSFGQGAGQANPQETQYF.